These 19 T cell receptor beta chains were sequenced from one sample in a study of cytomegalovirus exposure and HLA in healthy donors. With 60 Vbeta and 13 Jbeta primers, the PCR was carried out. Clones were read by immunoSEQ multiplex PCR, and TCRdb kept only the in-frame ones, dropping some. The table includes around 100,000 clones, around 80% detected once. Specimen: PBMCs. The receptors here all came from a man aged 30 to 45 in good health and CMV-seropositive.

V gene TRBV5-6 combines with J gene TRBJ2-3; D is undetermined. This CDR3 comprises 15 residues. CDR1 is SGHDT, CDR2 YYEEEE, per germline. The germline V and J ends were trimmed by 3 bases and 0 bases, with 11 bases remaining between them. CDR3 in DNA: TGTGCCAGCAGCTCCCTTTTGCGTAGCACAGATACGCAGTATTTT. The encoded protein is CASSSLLRSTDTQYF. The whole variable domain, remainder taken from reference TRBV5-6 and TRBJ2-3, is DAGVTQSPTHLIKTRGQQVTLRCSPKSGHDTVSWYQQALGQGPQFIFQYYEEEERQRGNFPDRFSGHQFPNYSSELNVNALLLGDSALYLCASSSLLRSTDTQYFGPGTRLTVL.

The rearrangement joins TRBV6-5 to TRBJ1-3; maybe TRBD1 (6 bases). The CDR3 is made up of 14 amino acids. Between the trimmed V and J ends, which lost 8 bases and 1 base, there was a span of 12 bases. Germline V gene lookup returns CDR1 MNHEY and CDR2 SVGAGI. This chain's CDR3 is CASRTDNSGNTIYF. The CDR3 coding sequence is TGTGCCAGCCGGACAGACAATTCTGGAAACACCATATATTTT.

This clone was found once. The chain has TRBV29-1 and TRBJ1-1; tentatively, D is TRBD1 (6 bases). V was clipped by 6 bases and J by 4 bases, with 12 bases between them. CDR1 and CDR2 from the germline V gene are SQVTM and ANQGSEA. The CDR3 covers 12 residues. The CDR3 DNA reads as TGCAGCGTAGTAACAGGGCTCACTGAAGCTTTCTTT. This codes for CSVVTGLTEAFF.

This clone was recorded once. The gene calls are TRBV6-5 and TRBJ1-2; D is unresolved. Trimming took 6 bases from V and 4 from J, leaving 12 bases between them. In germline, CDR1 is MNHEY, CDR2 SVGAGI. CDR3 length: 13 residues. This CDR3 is CASRLTQSYGYTF. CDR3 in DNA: TGTGCCAGCAGACTAACCCAGAGCTATGGCTACACCTTC.

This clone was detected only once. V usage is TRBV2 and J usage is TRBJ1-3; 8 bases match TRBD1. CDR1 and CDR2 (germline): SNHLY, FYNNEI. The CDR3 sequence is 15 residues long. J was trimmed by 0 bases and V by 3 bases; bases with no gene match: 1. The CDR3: CASSEDRASGNTIYF. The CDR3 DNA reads TGTGCCAGCAGTGAGGACAGGGCCTCTGGAAACACCATATATTTT.

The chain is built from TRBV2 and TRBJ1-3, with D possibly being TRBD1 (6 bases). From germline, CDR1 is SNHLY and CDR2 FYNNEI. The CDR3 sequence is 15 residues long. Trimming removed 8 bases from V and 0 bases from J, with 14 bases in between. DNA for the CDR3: TGTGCCAGCCATAAGGACAGCGACTCTGGAAACACCATATATTTT. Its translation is CASHKDSDSGNTIYF.

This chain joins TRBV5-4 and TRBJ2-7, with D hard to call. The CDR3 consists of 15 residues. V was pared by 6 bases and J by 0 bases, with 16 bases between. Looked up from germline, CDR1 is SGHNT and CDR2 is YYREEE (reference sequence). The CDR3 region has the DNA TGTGCCAGCACCTGGTCGAGGCGGAGCTCCTACGAGCAGTACGTC. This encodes CASTWSRRSSYEQYV.

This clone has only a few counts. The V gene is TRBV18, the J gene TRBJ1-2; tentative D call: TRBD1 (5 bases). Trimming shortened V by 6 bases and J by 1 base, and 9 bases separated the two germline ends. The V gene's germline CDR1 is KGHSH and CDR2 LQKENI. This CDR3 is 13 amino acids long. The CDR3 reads CASSHDSNYGYTF. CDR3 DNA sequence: TGTGCCAGCTCCCACGACAGTAACTATGGCTACACCTTC.

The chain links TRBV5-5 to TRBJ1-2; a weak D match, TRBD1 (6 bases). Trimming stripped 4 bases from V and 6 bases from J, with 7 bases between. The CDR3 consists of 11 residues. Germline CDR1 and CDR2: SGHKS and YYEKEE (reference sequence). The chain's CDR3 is CASSPGDGYTF. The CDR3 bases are TGTGCCAGCAGCCCAGGGGATGGCTACACCTTC.

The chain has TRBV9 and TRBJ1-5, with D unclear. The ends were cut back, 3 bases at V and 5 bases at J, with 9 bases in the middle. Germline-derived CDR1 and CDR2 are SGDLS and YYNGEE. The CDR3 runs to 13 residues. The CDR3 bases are TGTGCCAGCAGCGAGCGGGAGGATCAGCCCCAGCATTTT. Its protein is CASSEREDQPQHF.

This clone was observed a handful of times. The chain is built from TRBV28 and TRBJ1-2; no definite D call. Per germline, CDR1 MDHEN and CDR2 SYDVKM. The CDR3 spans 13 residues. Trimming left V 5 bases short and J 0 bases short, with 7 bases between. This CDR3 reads CASSLPANYGYTF. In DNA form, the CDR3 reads TGTGCCAGCAGTCTCCCAGCTAACTATGGCTACACCTTC.

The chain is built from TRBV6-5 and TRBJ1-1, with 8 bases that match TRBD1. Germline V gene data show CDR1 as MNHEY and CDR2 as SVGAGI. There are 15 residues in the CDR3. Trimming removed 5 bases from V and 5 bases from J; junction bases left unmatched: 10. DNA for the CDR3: TGTGCCAGCAGTCTACCCGGACAGGGAGGGACTGAAGCTTTCTTT. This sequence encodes CASSLPGQGGTEAFF.

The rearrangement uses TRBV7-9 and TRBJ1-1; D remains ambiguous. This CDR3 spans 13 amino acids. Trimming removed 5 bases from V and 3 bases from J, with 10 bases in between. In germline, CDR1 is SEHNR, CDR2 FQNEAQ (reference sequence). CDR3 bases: TGTGCCAGCAGCAGCCCAGGTCACACTGAAGCTTTCTTT. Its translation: CASSSPGHTEAFF.

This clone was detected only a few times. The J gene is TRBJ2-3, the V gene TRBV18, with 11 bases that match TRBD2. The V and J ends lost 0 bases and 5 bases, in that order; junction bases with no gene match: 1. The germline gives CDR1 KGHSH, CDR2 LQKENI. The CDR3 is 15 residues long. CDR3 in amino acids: CASSPPSGREDTQYF. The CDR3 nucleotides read TGTGCCAGCTCACCACCTAGCGGGAGGGAAGATACGCAGTATTTT.

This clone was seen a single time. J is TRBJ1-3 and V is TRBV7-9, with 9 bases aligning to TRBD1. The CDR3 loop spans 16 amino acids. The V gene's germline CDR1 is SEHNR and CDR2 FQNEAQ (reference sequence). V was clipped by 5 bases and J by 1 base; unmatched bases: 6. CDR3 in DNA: TGTGCCAGCAGCCCCCGGGACAGGGATTCTGGAAACACCATATATTTT. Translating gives CASSPRDRDSGNTIYF. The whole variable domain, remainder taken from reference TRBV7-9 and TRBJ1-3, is DTGVSQNPRHKITKRGQNVTFRCDPISEHNRLYWYRQTLGQGPEFLTYFQNEAQLEKSRLLSDRFSAERPKGSFSTLEIQRTEQGDSAMYLCASSPRDRDSGNTIYFGEGSWLTVV.

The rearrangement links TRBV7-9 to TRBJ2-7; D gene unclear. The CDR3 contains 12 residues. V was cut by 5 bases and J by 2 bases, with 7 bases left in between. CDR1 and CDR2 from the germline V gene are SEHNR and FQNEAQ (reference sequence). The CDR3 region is CASSQVTYEQYV. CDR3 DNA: TGTGCCAGCAGCCAGGTTACCTACGAGCAGTACGTC.

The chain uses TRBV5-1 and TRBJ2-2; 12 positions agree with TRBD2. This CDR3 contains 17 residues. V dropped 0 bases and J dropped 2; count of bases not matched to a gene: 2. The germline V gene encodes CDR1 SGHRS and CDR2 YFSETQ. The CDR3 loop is CASSLAGLAGNTGELFF. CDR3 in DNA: TGCGCCAGCAGCTTGGCCGGACTAGCGGGAAACACCGGGGAGCTGTTTTTT.

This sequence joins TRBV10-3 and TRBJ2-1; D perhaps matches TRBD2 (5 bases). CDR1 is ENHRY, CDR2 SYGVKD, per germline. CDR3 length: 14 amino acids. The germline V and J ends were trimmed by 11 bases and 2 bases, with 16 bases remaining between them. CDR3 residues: CALSSPGTYNEQFF. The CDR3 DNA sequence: TGTGCCCTGTCTAGCCCGGGGACCTACAATGAGCAGTTCTTC.

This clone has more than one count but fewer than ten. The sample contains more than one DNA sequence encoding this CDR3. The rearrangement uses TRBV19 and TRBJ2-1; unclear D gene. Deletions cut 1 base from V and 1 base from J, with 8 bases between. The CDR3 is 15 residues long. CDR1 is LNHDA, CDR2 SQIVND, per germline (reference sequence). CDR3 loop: CASSIGLHSYNEQFF. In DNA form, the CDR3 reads TGTGCCAGTAGTATAGGACTTCATTCCTACAATGAGCAGTTCTTC.